These 23 T cell receptor beta chains share one sample of origin, sequenced in a study of T cells in Graves' hyperthyroidism and ophthalmopathy. The TCR beta CDR3 regions underwent amplification using RNA transcripts as the source. The HTBI primer set served for first-round RT-PCR of the TCR CDR3. TCRdb itself ran the multiplex PCR reads through MiXCR, one entry per CDR3 protein. The sample carries about 270,000 distinct CDR3 sequences, over 20% recorded once. Source material: blood. Receptor source: a man aged 25-40 years with Graves' ophthalmopathy.

This clonotype showed up just a few times. The chain couples TRBV9 to TRBJ2-3; D call uncertain. Germline-derived CDR1 and CDR2 are SGDLS and YYNGEE. The CDR3 has 13 residues. V lost 0 bases to trimming and J lost 6 bases, with 8 bases between them. CDR3 protein: CASSVEISDTQYF. CDR3 DNA sequence: TGTGCCAGCAGCGTAGAAATCAGCGATACGCAGTATTTT.

The rearrangement links TRBV20-1 to TRBJ1-5, with 8 bases fitting TRBD1. Per the germline V gene, CDR1 is DFQATT and CDR2 is SNEGSKA (reference sequence). Trimming at V came to 6 bases and at J to 6 bases, leaving 19 bases not matched to a gene. The CDR3 covers 17 residues. CDR3 nucleotides: TGCAGTGCCAAAACACACGCCCTAGGACAGGGTCCTCAGCCCCAGCATTTT. It specifies CSAKTHALGQGPQPQHF.

V is TRBV6-1 and J is TRBJ1-5, with D uncertain. The V and J ends lost 7 bases and 0 bases respectively, with 13 bases between them. Germline V gives CDR1 MNHNS, CDR2 SASEGT. The CDR3 extends over 15 amino acids. The CDR3: CASKKGWDSNQPQHF. The DNA for the CDR3 is TGTGCCAGCAAAAAAGGCTGGGATAGCAATCAGCCCCAGCATTTT.

This clonotype was counted only a few times. V gene TRBV4-1 combines with J gene TRBJ2-1; 10 positions match TRBD2. The CDR3 contains 19 residues. The V gene's germline CDR1 is MGHRA and CDR2 YSYEKL. Unmatched junction bases numbered 11, after V lost 0 bases and J lost 3 bases. CDR3 loop: CASSQDLVASGRRYNEQFF. CDR3 nucleotide sequence: TGCGCCAGCAGCCAAGATCTAGTCGCTAGCGGGAGACGCTACAATGAGCAGTTCTTC.

This clonotype came up many times. This chain uses TRBV11-2 with TRBJ2-1, with a possible D match to TRBD2 (6 bases). CDR3 length: 13 amino acids. CDR1 and CDR2 (germline): SGHAT, FQNNGV. The V end was cut by 2 bases, the J end by 8 bases, with 10 bases between. The CDR3 nucleotides are TGTGCCAGCAGCTTATGGAGGAGGGATGAGCAGTTCTTC. Its protein is CASSLWRRDEQFF.

This chain uses TRBV11-1 with TRBJ2-7, with unresolved D. Germline CDR1 reads SGHAT; CDR2 reads FQDESV (reference sequence). V was shortened by 5 bases and J by 0 bases, with 8 bases between the two germline ends. There are 13 residues in the CDR3. CDR3 bases: TGTGCCAGCAGCCCGACTTTCTCCTACGAGCAGTACTTC. This codes for CASSPTFSYEQYF.

This clonotype was counted a few times. The J gene is TRBJ2-7, the V gene TRBV2; D is unclear. This CDR3 spans 10 amino acids. Germline loops: CDR1 SNHLY, CDR2 FYNNEI. The V end lost 8 bases, the J end lost 5 bases, and 7 bases lay between the germline ends. The CDR3 coding sequence is TGTGCCAGCGGGATCGACGAGCAGTACTTC. Its protein product is CASGIDEQYF.

With regard to this clonotype: Just one base apart from a much larger clone, this may be a read error. The CDR3 DNA is TGTGCCATCAGTGAGGCGGGGAGAGGGGAGACCCAGTACTTC. Residues: CAISEAGRGETQYF. This chain links TRBV2 with TRBJ2-5; perhaps TRBD2 as D (6 bases). The CDR3 consists of 14 residues. CDR1 and CDR2 from the germline V gene are SNHLY and FYNNEI. Together with reference TRBV2 and TRBJ2-5, the CDR3 gives the full variable domain: EPEVTQTPSHQVTQMGQEVILRCVPISNHLYFYWYRQILGQKVEFLVSFYNNEISEKSEIFDDQFSVERPDGSNFTLKIRSTKLEDSAMYFCAISEAGRGETQYFGPGTRLLVL.

A few counts support this clonotype. The rearrangement uses TRBV18 and TRBJ1-1, with a tentative D call TRBD1 (5 bases). CDR1 and CDR2 from the germline V gene are KGHSH and LQKENI. V lost 0 bases and J lost 2, with 13 bases in between. CDR3 size: 16 residues. CDR3 nucleotide sequence: TGTGCCAGCTCACCACCGTCGCAGGGAATTAACACTGAAGCTTTCTTT. Residues: CASSPPSQGINTEAFF.

A few counts support this clonotype. The chain is built from TRBV5-6 and TRBJ2-4, with D maybe TRBD1 (5 bases). Germline V lookup: CDR1 SGHDT, CDR2 YYEEEE. V was cut by 2 bases and J by 3 bases, with 6 bases left in between. This CDR3 is 13 amino acids long. The CDR3, as DNA: TGTGCCAGCAGCTTCGACAGCAAAAACATTCAGTACTTC. As protein: CASSFDSKNIQYF.

This clonotype was observed many times. V usage is TRBV20-1 and J usage is TRBJ2-7, with 11 bases aligning to TRBD1. This CDR3 has 15 amino acids. V lost 4 bases, J lost 3 bases, and 8 bases stayed unmatched. Germline assignment: CDR1 DFQATT and CDR2 SNEGSKA (reference sequence). The CDR3 DNA is TGCAGTGCTACTCCCGGGACAGGGGGTCGCTACGAGCAGTACTTC. Its translation: CSATPGTGGRYEQYF.

This clonotype was seen only a few times. This chain joins TRBV20-1 and TRBJ2-5, with TRBD2 matching 10 bases. This CDR3 has 16 amino acids. CDR1 is DFQATT, CDR2 SNEGSKA, per germline (reference sequence). J lost 4 bases, V lost 0 bases, and 8 bases had no gene match. Written as DNA, the CDR3 is TGCAGTGCTAGAGATACTACTAGCGGGGAGTCAGAGACCCAGTACTTC. This sequence encodes CSARDTTSGESETQYF.

In this sample, this clonotype turned up a few times. The genes are TRBV7-9 and TRBJ2-7, with D possibly being TRBD2 (6 bases). Germline V gene lookup returns CDR1 SEHNR and CDR2 FQNEAQ (reference sequence). The V and J ends lost 5 bases and 3 bases respectively, with 17 bases between them. This CDR3 has 15 residues. The CDR3 sequence is CASSPREGKDYEQYF. In DNA form, the CDR3 reads TGTGCCAGCAGCCCGCGGGAAGGGAAGGACTACGAGCAGTACTTC.

The rearrangement uses TRBV27 and TRBJ2-2; 8 nucleotides match TRBD2. The CDR3 has 14 amino acids. CDR1 MNHEY and CDR2 SMNVEV come from the germline V gene (reference sequence). The junction had 5 bases not matched to a gene; V was cut back by 8 bases and J by 3 bases. CDR3 sequence: CASGPSGYTGELFF. Written as DNA, the CDR3 is TGTGCCAGCGGCCCTAGCGGGTACACCGGGGAGCTGTTTTTT.

This clonotype was detected ten times or more. The CDR3 sequence is CASSPPQNTEAFF. CDR3 coding DNA: TGTGCCAGCTCACCACCTCAGAACACTGAAGCTTTCTTT. This chain joins TRBV18 and TRBJ1-1; D gene ambiguous. The CDR3 sequence is 13 residues long. Trimming left V 0 bases short and J 1 base short, with 3 bases between. Germline CDR1 reads KGHSH; CDR2 reads LQKENI. The full variable domain, in which reference TRBV18 and TRBJ1-1 provide the parts outside the CDR3, is NAGVMQNPRHLVRRRGQEARLRCSPMKGHSHVYWYRQLPEEGLKFMVYLQKENIIDESGMPKERFSAEFPKEGPSILRIQQVVRGDSAAYFCASSPPQNTEAFFGQGTRLTVV.

V is TRBV28 and J is TRBJ2-1, with TRBD1 identical over 7 bases. J lost 4 bases, V lost 4 bases, and 7 bases had no gene match. Germline values: CDR1 MDHEN, CDR2 SYDVKM. The CDR3 has 15 amino acids. CDR3 DNA: TGTGCCAGCAGTTACCGACAGGGATCATACAATGAGCAGTTCTTC. Its translation is CASSYRQGSYNEQFF. The whole variable domain, filled in from reference TRBV28 and TRBJ2-1, reads DVKVTQSSRYLVKRTGEKVFLECVQDMDHENMFWYRQDPGLGLRLIYFSYDVKMKEKGDIPEGYSVSREKKERFSLILESASTNQTSMYLCASSYRQGSYNEQFFGPGTRLTVL.

Concerning this clonotype itself: The junction departs from germline at one end; a sequencing error may be responsible. The chain recombines TRBV14 with TRBJ2-3; D not certain. This CDR3 spans 12 amino acids. Germline assignment: CDR1 SGHDN and CDR2 FVKESK. CDR3 DNA sequence: TGTACCAGCAGCGCTAGTCCGTATACGCAGTATTTT. It is translated as CTSSASPYTQYF.

The chain recombines TRBV5-1 with TRBJ2-3; 14 bases align to TRBD2. The junction had 6 bases not matched to a gene; V was cut back by 4 bases and J by 8 bases. CDR1 SGHRS and CDR2 YFSETQ come from the germline V gene. The CDR3 is 15 residues long. The CDR3 DNA reads as TGCGCCAGCAGCCCAGGGACTAGCGGGAGCGTTACGCAGTATTTT. Translating it yields CASSPGTSGSVTQYF.

This clonotype was counted a few times. The chain is built from TRBV12-3 or TRBV12-4 and TRBJ2-1; maybe TRBD2 (5 bases). V lost 2 bases to trimming and J lost 8 bases, with 10 bases between them. The CDR3 is 13 residues long. This CDR3 reads CASSLPGNDEQFF. In nucleotides, the CDR3 is TGTGCCAGCAGTTTACCCGGGAACGATGAGCAGTTCTTC.

This clonotype turned up a few times. The chain recombines TRBV28 with TRBJ2-7, with 7 bases aligning to TRBD2. This CDR3 has 14 amino acids. Trimming removed 5 bases from V and 3 bases from J; junction bases left unmatched: 7. The V gene's germline CDR1 is MDHEN and CDR2 SYDVKM. The CDR3: CASSTPSGFYEQYF. The CDR3 bases are TGTGCCAGCAGTACTCCTAGCGGTTTCTACGAGCAGTACTTC.

As for this clonotype: A single base separates this from a much larger clone, so it may be a read error. The CDR3 does not close with the conserved phenylalanine or tryptophan, likely indicating a read error. The chain couples TRBV6-1 to TRBJ2-2; D unclear. The V gene's germline CDR1 is MNHNS and CDR2 SASEGT. Trimming left V 7 bases short and J 3 bases short, with 12 bases between. This CDR3 spans 14 amino acids. The CDR3 is CASKWTEDTGELFL. CDR3 DNA: TGTGCCAGCAAGTGGACCGAAGACACCGGGGAGCTGTTTCTT.

In its sample, this clonotype was seen a few times. The chain employs TRBV6-1 and TRBJ2-7, with 7 bases lining up with TRBD1. Germline CDR1 reads MNHNS; CDR2 reads SASEGT. The junction had 9 bases not matched to a gene; V was cut back by 7 bases and J by 0 bases. This CDR3 is built from 15 residues. DNA for the CDR3: TGTGCCAGCACTCAAACAAGGACAGGCTCCTACGAGCAGTACTTC. It yields the protein CASTQTRTGSYEQYF.

A remark on this clonotype: A much larger clone differs by one base, so this may be a read error. The chain uses TRBV2 and TRBJ2-7; D gene unclear. There are 12 residues in the CDR3. V was shortened by 7 bases and J by 6 bases, with 13 bases between the two germline ends. Per germline, CDR1 SNHLY and CDR2 FYNNEI. The CDR3 here is CASNTGRCEQYF. The CDR3 nucleotides are TGTGCCAGCAATACCGGACGCTGCGAGCAGTACTTC.